The present TCR beta chain was sequenced within a study of T cells in Graves' hyperthyroidism and ophthalmopathy. This clonotype showed up just a few times. The CDR3 contains 19 residues. The V segment lost 6 bases and the J segment 0 bases; nucleotides outside the gene matches: 12. CDR1 MNHNS and CDR2 SASEGT come from the germline V gene. Duration under 3 months, a NOSPECS grade of at least 4, and a Clinical Activity Score of at least 3 characterized the ophthalmopathy patients. Patients were excluded for uncontrolled infection, other autoimmune disease, pregnancy or lactation. Each diagnosis was grounded in clinical symptoms, serum thyroxine and TRAb, thyroid ultrasound, and orbital computed tomography. Extraction of PBMCs used roughly 10 ml of fresh peripheral blood. What was amplified from RNA transcripts were TCR beta CDR3 regions. When the TCR CDR3 underwent first-round RT-PCR, the HTBI primer set was used. TCRdb passed the multiplex PCR reads through MiXCR, listing each CDR3 protein once. The sample yields about 480,000 distinct CDR3 sequences, approximately 23% seen once.

This TCR derives from a woman in her sixties or seventies with Graves' ophthalmopathy. Sequenced sample: blood. The gene calls are TRBV6-1 and TRBJ2-1; 12 nucleotides align to TRBD2. The CDR3 is CASSHGGLAGPSSYNEQFF. The CDR3 DNA follows: TGTGCCAGCAGCCACGGGGGACTAGCGGGTCCGAGCTCCTACAATGAGCAGTTCTTC.